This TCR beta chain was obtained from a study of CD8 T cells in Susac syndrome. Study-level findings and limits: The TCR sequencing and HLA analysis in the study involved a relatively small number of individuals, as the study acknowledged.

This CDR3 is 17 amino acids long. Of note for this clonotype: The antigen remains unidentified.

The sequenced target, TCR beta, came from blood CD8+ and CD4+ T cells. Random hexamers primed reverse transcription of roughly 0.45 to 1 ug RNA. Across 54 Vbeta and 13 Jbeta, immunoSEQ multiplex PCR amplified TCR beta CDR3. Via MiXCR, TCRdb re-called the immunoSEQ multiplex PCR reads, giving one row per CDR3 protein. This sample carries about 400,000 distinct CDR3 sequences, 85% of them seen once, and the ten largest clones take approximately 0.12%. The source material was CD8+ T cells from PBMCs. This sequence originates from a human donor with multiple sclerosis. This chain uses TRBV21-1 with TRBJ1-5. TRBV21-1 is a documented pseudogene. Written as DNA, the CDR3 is TGTGCCAGCAGCAAAGAGAAAGGCGGGAGCGTGGGTCAGCCCCAGCATTTT. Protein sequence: CASSKEKGGSVGQPQHF.